What follows are 17 T cell receptor beta chains derived from one specimen sequenced in a study of OX40 agonist ivuxolimab in advanced cancers. Sequencing was performed with immunoSEQ multiplex PCR; in TCRdb, only in-frame clones are kept and a portion is missing. The sample records about 18,000 clones, about two thirds being singletons. The specimen comprised CD4+ or CD8+ T cells sorted from blood, sampled in a trial of the OX40 agonist ivuxolimab. These receptors originate from an adult with an advanced solid tumor such as melanoma, head and neck, liver or kidney cancer.

V gene TRBV19 combines with J gene TRBJ2-7; D gene uncertain. Germline V lookup: CDR1 LNHDA, CDR2 SQIVND (reference sequence). With 5 bases removed from V and 12 bases from J, the gap between germline ends came to 5 bases. The CDR3 loop spans 8 amino acids. The CDR3 region has the DNA TGTGCCAGTAGTTCCGCGTACTTC. Its translation: CASSSAYF.

The rearrangement joins TRBV7-5 to TRBJ1-4. TRBV7-5 is marked as a pseudogene. CDR3 length: 16 amino acids. CDR3 sequence: CASSFSVAGSREKLFF. CDR3 in DNA: TGTGCCAGCAGCTTTTCGGTGGCAGGGAGCCGCGAAAAACTGTTTTTT.

The chain is built from TRBV5-1 and TRBJ2-7, with D perhaps TRBD1 or TRBD2 (5 bases each). CDR1 is SGHRS and CDR2 is YFSETQ in the germline V gene. V lost 1 base and J lost 2, with 10 bases in between. This CDR3 contains 14 residues. The CDR3 nucleotides are TGCGCCAGCAGCTTGTCGTGGGGGACCTACGAGCAGTACTTC. This codes for CASSLSWGTYEQYF. Together with reference TRBV5-1 and TRBJ2-7, the CDR3 gives the full variable domain: KAGVTQTPRYLIKTRGQQVTLSCSPISGHRSVSWYQQTPGQGLQFLFEYFSETQRNKGNFPGRFSGRQFSNSRSEMNVSTLELGDSALYLCASSLSWGTYEQYFGPGTRLTVT.

This sequence joins TRBV18 and TRBJ1-2, with no clear D. Trimming left V 6 bases short and J 0 bases short, with 11 bases between. This CDR3 is built from 14 residues. Germline CDR1 and CDR2: KGHSH and LQKENI. The CDR3 sequence is CASSRGRANYGYTF. CDR3 nucleotide sequence: TGTGCCAGCTCCCGTGGAAGAGCTAACTATGGCTACACCTTC.

The chain joins TRBV5-4 to TRBJ2-7; TRBD2 matches 8 bases. The CDR3 loop spans 14 amino acids. With 2 bases clipped from V and 4 bases from J, the junction kept 5 bases outside the gene matches. Germline lookup yields CDR1 SGHNT and CDR2 YYREEE (reference sequence). CDR3 in amino acids: CASSLPGGSYEQYF. DNA for the CDR3: TGTGCCAGCAGCTTACCGGGAGGGTCTTACGAGCAGTACTTC.

About this clone itself: Other DNA sequences within the sample encode an identical CDR3. The rearrangement links TRBV6-5 to TRBJ1-4; a possible D gene is TRBD1 (6 bases). There are 13 residues in the CDR3. Germline CDR1 and CDR2: MNHEY and SVGAGI. The V end was cut by 2 bases, the J end by 8 bases, with 9 bases between. The CDR3 region has the DNA TGTGCCAGCAGTTACGAGGGGGAAGAAAAACTGTTTTTT. Encoded protein: CASSYEGEEKLFF.

The CDR3 spells CASSSIVLGANVLTF. The CDR3 DNA reads as TGTGCCAGCAGCAGCATTGTACTTGGGGCCAACGTCCTGACTTTC. This chain links TRBV2 with TRBJ2-6, with D unresolved. V dropped 6 bases and J dropped 3 bases, with 12 bases sitting between them. This CDR3 is 15 amino acids long. CDR1 is SNHLY and CDR2 is FYNNEI in the germline V gene.

The chain links TRBV30 to TRBJ1-1; possible D gene TRBD1, 6 bases. CDR3 length equals 12 residues. In germline, CDR1 is GTSNPN, CDR2 SVGIG (reference sequence). V lost 0 bases and J 8 bases, leaving 10 bases between the germline ends. CDR3 DNA sequence: TGTGCCTGGAGTGTAGGAACAGGGGAAGCTTTCTTT. Translated, it gives CAWSVGTGEAFF.

The V and J genes are TRBV27 and TRBJ2-5, with a possible D match to TRBD2 (7 bases). V was trimmed by 4 bases and J by 4 bases, leaving 13 bases between them. This CDR3 contains 14 residues. CDR1 is MNHEY, CDR2 SMNVEV, per germline (reference sequence). The CDR3, as DNA: TGTGCCAGCAGTTCAGCGGGACAAGGAGAGACCCAGTACTTC. This codes for CASSSAGQGETQYF.

The genes are TRBV6-5 and TRBJ2-7; 11 bases are shared with TRBD2. Germline V gives CDR1 MNHEY, CDR2 SVGAGI. V shed 4 bases and J 11 bases; nucleotides not matched to a gene: 7. This CDR3 comprises 13 residues. CDR3 coding DNA: TGTGCCAGCAGTTTGGGACTAGCGGCTGAGGAGTACTTC. As protein: CASSLGLAAEEYF.

For the CDR3, the DNA is TGTGCCAGCAGCCAAGATGTGGCAGACTACGAGCAGTACTTC. It codes for CASSQDVADYEQYF. The V gene is TRBV14, the J gene TRBJ2-7; D unresolved. In germline, CDR1 is SGHDN, CDR2 FVKESK. The CDR3 extends over 14 amino acids. The V end was cut by 0 bases, the J end by 3 bases, with 9 bases between.

This clone showed up just once. The CDR3 loop reads CASSFEGYNQPQHF. DNA for the CDR3: TGTGCCAGCAGTTTCGAGGGATACAATCAGCCCCAGCATTTT. The chain is built from TRBV27 and TRBJ1-5; D is unresolved. Germline V lookup: CDR1 MNHEY, CDR2 SMNVEV (reference sequence). V was clipped by 3 bases and J by 3 bases, with 9 bases between them. The CDR3 sequence is 14 residues long.

In its sample, this clone was seen a few times. The chain is built from TRBV28 and TRBJ2-7; D is ambiguous. Germline-derived CDR1 and CDR2 are MDHEN and SYDVKM. V was pared by 6 bases and J by 0 bases, with 12 bases between. The CDR3 spans 14 residues. The CDR3 DNA follows: TGTGCCAGCAGCCCATGGGCAGACTCCTACGAGCAGTACTTC. Translation gives CASSPWADSYEQYF.

This chain links TRBV7-6 with TRBJ2-5, with 11 positions matching TRBD1. The CDR3 length is 18 residues. Germline CDR1 reads SGHVS; CDR2 reads FNYEAQ. V lost 5 bases and J lost 5; bases outside the gene matches: 16. CDR3: CASSDLSKDRGLRETQYF. CDR3 coding DNA: TGTGCCAGCAGCGATCTTAGCAAGGACAGGGGGCTGAGGGAGACCCAGTACTTC.

The chain has TRBV28 and TRBJ2-7; maybe TRBD1 (5 bases). V lost 6 bases and J 3 bases, leaving 18 bases between the germline ends. CDR3 length: 15 residues. The germline V gene has CDR1 MDHEN and CDR2 SYDVKM. The CDR3 protein is CASSLTVSQGYEQYF. The CDR3, as DNA: TGTGCCAGCAGCCTAACGGTTTCCCAGGGCTACGAGCAGTACTTC. The whole variable domain, remainder taken from reference TRBV28 and TRBJ2-7, is DVKVTQSSRYLVKRTGEKVFLECVQDMDHENMFWYRQDPGLGLRLIYFSYDVKMKEKGDIPEGYSVSREKKERFSLILESASTNQTSMYLCASSLTVSQGYEQYFGPGTRLTVT.

The chain couples TRBV7-8 to TRBJ2-1, with 13 bases identical to TRBD2. V lost 4 bases to trimming and J lost 3 bases; unmatched junction nucleotides: 12. Germline V gene sequence: CDR1 SGHVS, CDR2 FQNEAQ. The CDR3 contains 19 residues. The CDR3 coding sequence is TGTGCCAGCAGCTCTGGACTAGCGGGAGAGGAACCCAACTACAATGAGCAGTTCTTC. Translation: CASSSGLAGEEPNYNEQFF.

This clone appeared a few times. As DNA, the CDR3 is TGTGCCAGCAGTTACGCGCAGAACACTGAAGCTTTCTTT. It specifies CASSYAQNTEAFF. The chain employs TRBV6-9 and TRBJ1-1; D not resolved. Trimming cost V 3 bases and J 1 base, with 6 bases left between them. CDR1 and CDR2 (germline): MNHGY, SVAAGI. This CDR3 is 13 amino acids long.